Each of the 4 T cell receptor beta chains below was sequenced from the same sample in a study of metastatic and nonmetastatic thyroid tumors. TCRdb re-analyzed the PCR reads using MiXCR. The sample lists some 19,000 clones, about 14% occurring once. Thyroid surgery was performed in patients who had received no treatment beforehand. The sequenced sample was blood. The receptors stem from a female donor with papillary thyroid cancer or a benign thyroid nodule (not recorded which). Some clones in this sample may be carry-over from other donors' samples.

The table lists this clone with many counts. This rearrangement joins TRBV9 to TRBJ2-1; 11 positions match TRBD2. The CDR3 has 15 residues. CDR1 is SGDLS and CDR2 is YYNGEE in the germline V gene. V lost 3 bases and J lost 5; bases outside the gene matches: 4. The CDR3 DNA reads TGTGCCAGCAGCGGAAGACTAGCGGGAAACAATGAGCAGTTCTTC. Translation gives CASSGRLAGNNEQFF.

This clone was counted at least ten times. The chain recombines TRBV20-1 with TRBJ1-5; D ambiguous. The CDR3 runs to 14 residues. Trimming took 6 bases from V and 2 from J, leaving 14 bases between them. CDR1 DFQATT and CDR2 SNEGSKA come from the germline V gene (reference sequence). CDR3: CSAIELAGNQPQHF. CDR3 bases: TGCAGTGCCATAGAATTGGCAGGCAATCAGCCCCAGCATTTT.

Only a few counts were recorded for this clone. V usage is TRBV20-1 and J usage is TRBJ1-2, with no clear D. The V end was cut by 0 bases, the J end by 0 bases, with 11 bases between. Per the germline V gene, CDR1 is DFQATT and CDR2 is SNEGSKA (reference sequence). This CDR3 has 15 residues. DNA for the CDR3: TGCAGTGCTAGAGATTCTTCAGGTCCTAACTATGGCTACACCTTC. This encodes CSARDSSGPNYGYTF.

This clone was detected many times. The sample contains more than one DNA sequence encoding this CDR3. The chain recombines TRBV15 with TRBJ2-1; 8 bases align to TRBD1. The junction had 9 bases not matched to a gene; V was cut back by 1 base and J by 7 bases. CDR3 length equals 16 residues. CDR1 is LNHNV and CDR2 is YYDKDF in the germline V gene (reference sequence). CDR3 sequence: CATSRGRTGLINEQFF. CDR3 bases: TGTGCCACCAGCAGAGGGAGGACAGGGCTTATTAATGAGCAGTTCTTC.